This T cell receptor beta chain was sequenced in a study of blood T cell repertoires in COVID-19. Study-level information: There were acute and convalescent COVID-19 samples, and they came from the United States, Italy and Spain.

Germline CDR1 reads LGHNA; CDR2 reads YSLEER. Trimming removed 0 bases from V and 10 bases from J; junction bases left unmatched: 8. There are 15 residues in the CDR3. Per the original methods: How many nucleated cells were present was estimated from reference gene primer amplification. Only in-frame clones appear in the TCRdb table, and some are missing; sequencing was by immunoSEQ multiplex PCR. Clone size and the V and J calls come from that table; the DNA yielded D and trimming. The sample contains fewer than 250,000 clones, 82% of which appear only once. Seattle patients were enrolled during active infection and followed longitudinally.

This sequence was found in a woman in her sixties or seventies with COVID-19, enrolled during active disease. The V gene is TRBV4-3, the J gene TRBJ2-1; TRBD2 agrees at 8 bases. Source material: peripheral blood. In nucleotides, the CDR3 is TGCGCCAGCAGCCAAGAGGGAAAACTAGCGGAGGAGCAGTTCTTC. Protein sequence: CASSQEGKLAEEQFF.